What follows are 11 T cell receptor beta chains derived from one specimen sequenced in a study of blood T cell repertoires in COVID-19. Only in-frame clones appear in the TCRdb table, and some are missing; sequencing was by immunoSEQ multiplex PCR. The repertoire holds some 130,000 clones, with more than 75% as singletons. The sequenced material came from peripheral blood. All receptors derive from a man aged 55 to 70 with COVID-19, enrolled during active disease.

The chain employs TRBV10-3 and TRBJ2-1; D might be TRBD2 (5 bases). The CDR3 has 14 residues. The V end was cut by 3 bases, the J end by 7 bases, with 13 bases between. Germline loops: CDR1 ENHRY, CDR2 SYGVKD. CDR3 region: CAISDGETFNEQFF. The CDR3 DNA reads as TGTGCCATCAGTGACGGGGAAACCTTTAATGAGCAGTTCTTC.

V and J are TRBV10-3 and TRBJ2-1; 8 bases are a match to TRBD2. The V gene's germline CDR1 is ENHRY and CDR2 SYGVKD. There are 14 residues in the CDR3. V shed 7 bases and J 3 bases; nucleotides not matched to a gene: 5. CDR3 sequence (DNA): TGTGCCATCACCCCGGGAGGGAACTACAATGAGCAGTTCTTC. This sequence encodes CAITPGGNYNEQFF.

This clone came up once. The rearrangement links TRBV6-6 to TRBJ2-7, with 9 bases fitting TRBD1. This CDR3 contains 15 residues. CDR1 and CDR2 from the germline V gene are MNHNY and SVGAGI (reference sequence). J gave up 2 bases and V 2 bases, and 4 bases lay outside the gene matches. The CDR3 protein is CASSYEDRGPYEQYF. DNA for the CDR3: TGTGCCAGCAGTTACGAGGACAGGGGTCCCTACGAGCAGTACTTC.

The chain has TRBV28 and TRBJ1-2, with a weak D call TRBD1 (6 bases). CDR1 is MDHEN and CDR2 is SYDVKM in the germline V gene. Trimming took 4 bases from V and 5 from J, leaving 17 bases between them. The CDR3 loop spans 15 amino acids. CDR3 DNA sequence: TGTGCCAGCAGTTCCTCTGGGGAGGGGGGGTATGGCTACACCTTC. It codes for CASSSSGEGGYGYTF.

The sample holds one count of this clone. V is TRBV4-1 and J is TRBJ2-7; D is perhaps TRBD1 (6 bases). The CDR3 runs to 14 residues. The germline V gene encodes CDR1 MGHRA and CDR2 YSYEKL. V dropped 1 base and J dropped 4 bases, with 11 bases sitting between them. The CDR3: CASSQVGGLYEQYF. CDR3 DNA: TGCGCCAGCAGCCAAGTAGGGGGTCTTTACGAGCAGTACTTC.

The rearrangement joins TRBV5-1 to TRBJ2-5; 7 nucleotides line up with TRBD2. The CDR3 is made up of 15 amino acids. After removal of 2 bases from V and 5 bases from J, the junction contained 9 bases not matched to a gene. Germline V gives CDR1 SGHRS, CDR2 YFSETQ. The CDR3 bases are TGCGCCAGCAGCTTCATTCCGGGAGCGGGGGAGACCCAGTACTTC. Its translation is CASSFIPGAGETQYF.

This chain connects TRBV27 to TRBJ2-1; 9 bases map to TRBD2. Germline lookup yields CDR1 MNHEY and CDR2 SMNVEV (reference sequence). V trimming: 3 bases; J trimming: 3 bases; junction bases outside the gene matches: 12. This CDR3 is 18 amino acids long. CDR3 nucleotide sequence: TGTGCCAGCAGTTTCCTTAGCGGGAGCGCCCACCTCTACAATGAGCAGTTCTTC. Its translation is CASSFLSGSAHLYNEQFF.

The J gene is TRBJ1-4, the V gene TRBV18; no firm D call. Germline CDR1 is KGHSH and CDR2 is LQKENI. There are 15 residues in the CDR3. V was pared by 2 bases and J by 0 bases, with 7 bases between. CDR3 protein: CASSPMESTNEKLFF. The CDR3 region has the DNA TGTGCCAGCTCACCAATGGAGTCAACTAATGAAAAACTGTTTTTT.

The chain is built from TRBV19 and TRBJ1-2; 8 bases match TRBD1. The CDR3 totals 15 residues. The trim removed 2 bases at V and 7 bases at J, leaving 9 bases unmatched. Germline V CDR1 and CDR2: LNHDA, SQIVND (reference sequence). This CDR3 is CASSIPWQGAPGYTF. The CDR3 region has the DNA TGTGCCAGTAGTATACCGTGGCAGGGGGCGCCTGGCTACACCTTC. Full variable domain (missing parts from reference TRBV19 and TRBJ1-2): DGGITQSPKYLFRKEGQNVTLSCEQNLNHDAMYWYRQDPGQGLRLIYYSQIVNDFQKGDIAEGYSVSREKKESFPLTVTSAQKNPTAFYLCASSIPWQGAPGYTFGSGTRLTVV.

The chain is built from TRBV9 and TRBJ2-7; TRBD2 matches at 7 bases. The V gene's germline CDR1 is SGDLS and CDR2 YYNGEE. The CDR3 runs 13 residues. V lost 4 bases and J lost 4; bases outside the gene matches: 5. The CDR3 loop is CASSFNSGYEQYF. In nucleotides, the CDR3 is TGTGCCAGCAGCTTCAATAGCGGGTACGAGCAGTACTTC.

This clone was observed a handful of times. The chain is built from TRBV19 and TRBJ2-1; 7 nucleotides align to TRBD1. The CDR3 runs to 13 residues. Germline CDR1 and CDR2: LNHDA and SQIVND (reference sequence). J lost 7 bases, V lost 5 bases, and 5 bases had no gene match. The CDR3 here is CASSAAGGNEQFF. The CDR3, as DNA: TGTGCCAGTAGTGCGGCAGGGGGAAATGAGCAGTTCTTC.